What follows are 6 T cell receptor beta chains derived from one specimen sequenced in a study of T cells in Graves' hyperthyroidism and ophthalmopathy. There were TCR beta CDR3 regions amplified from RNA transcripts. During a first-round RT-PCR of the TCR CDR3, the HTBI primer set was used. TCRdb ran MiXCR on the multiplex PCR reads and lists one entry per CDR3 protein. In the table there are 500,000 or so distinct CDR3 sequences, roughly a sixth of which are singletons. Sequencing was carried out using blood. The receptors were gathered from a woman in her twenties or thirties with Graves' ophthalmopathy.

Note on this clonotype: A read error may explain this, as a much larger clone is one base away. The V gene is TRBV7-9, the J gene TRBJ2-3; D is ambiguous. Germline CDR1 is SEHNR and CDR2 is FQNEAQ (reference sequence). The CDR3 consists of 16 residues. The CDR3 bases are TGTGGCAGCAGCCCTCCGACGTGGACCAGCACAGATACGCAGTATTTT. It is translated as CGSSPPTWTSTDTQYF. Based on the CDR3 plus reference TRBV7-9 and TRBJ2-3, the full variable domain is DTGVSQNPRHKITKRGQNVTFRCDPISEHNRLYWYRQTLGQGPEFLTYFQNEAQLEKSRLLSDRFSAERPKGSFSTLEIQRTEQGDSAMYLCGSSPPTWTSTDTQYFGPGTRLTVL.

This clonotype came up a few times. This chain connects TRBV6-2 or TRBV6-3 to TRBJ2-5, with D perhaps assigned TRBD1 or TRBD2 (5 bases each). CDR1 is MNHEY, CDR2 SVGEGT, per germline. V gave up 5 bases and J gave up 5 bases, with 18 bases separating them. This CDR3 comprises 15 residues. The CDR3 spells CASSNGPLGRETQYF. The CDR3 bases are TGTGCCAGCAGTAACGGACCCTTGGGACGGGAGACCCAGTACTTC.

This clonotype occurred many times. The V and J genes are TRBV7-8 and TRBJ2-3; 9 bases agree with TRBD1. Germline CDR1 reads SGHVS; CDR2 reads FQNEAQ. The junction had 5 bases not matched to a gene; V was cut back by 4 bases and J by 3 bases. The CDR3 extends over 15 amino acids. CDR3 sequence: CASSSLQGATDTQYF. DNA of the CDR3: TGTGCCAGCAGCTCATTACAGGGGGCTACAGATACGCAGTATTTT.

Worth noting for this clonotype: The final CDR3 position lacks the conserved phenylalanine or tryptophan, pointing to a likely read error. This chain joins TRBV10-3 and TRBJ2-1; unclear D gene. The CDR3 totals 14 residues. Germline-derived CDR1 and CDR2 are ENHRY and SYGVKD. The V and J ends lost 3 bases and 3 bases respectively, with 9 bases between them. CDR3: CAISDRNYYNEQFL. DNA of the CDR3: TGTGCCATCAGTGACAGAAATTACTACAATGAGCAGTTCCTC.

This clonotype was observed many times. The chain has TRBV3-1 and TRBJ2-3; 7 nucleotides line up with TRBD1. The germline gives CDR1 LGHDT, CDR2 YNNKEL (reference sequence). This CDR3 contains 14 residues. J gave up 2 bases and V 10 bases, and 9 bases lay outside the gene matches. The CDR3 nucleotides are TGTGCCACCGGTCAGGGGGAGTACACAGATACGCAGTATTTT. It specifies CATGQGEYTDTQYF.

V gene TRBV20-1 combines with J gene TRBJ1-5; D is possibly TRBD1 (6 bases). Germline values: CDR1 DFQATT, CDR2 SNEGSKA (reference sequence). The CDR3 loop spans 14 amino acids. Trimming removed 5 bases at V and 0 bases at J, with 11 bases between. CDR3 in DNA: TGCAGTGCTCGACAGGAGTATAGCAATCAGCCCCAGCATTTT. It translates to CSARQEYSNQPQHF.